The 3 T cell receptor beta chains below come from one sample, sequenced in a study of blood T cell repertoires in COVID-19. Profiled with immunoSEQ multiplex PCR; TCRdb holds only in-frame clones, not every one. Of just under 60,000 clones in the sample, around 73% are singletons; the top ten hold approximately 12%. The sequenced material came from peripheral blood. These TCRs come from a man of 80 years or more with acute or convalescent COVID-19.

The J gene is TRBJ2-1, the V gene TRBV7-3; the match to TRBD2 covers 10 bases. The CDR3 contains 16 residues. Germline lookup yields CDR1 SGHTA and CDR2 FQGTGA. The V segment lost 5 bases and the J segment 5 bases; nucleotides outside the gene matches: 9. The CDR3 nucleotides read TGTGCCAGCAGCAAATTCCCGGGACTAGCGAACAATGAGCAGTTCTTC. Its protein is CASSKFPGLANNEQFF.

The chain joins TRBV30 to TRBJ1-1; TRBD1 agrees at 7 bases. Losses at the gene ends were 3 bases for V and 6 bases for J; bases not matched to a gene: 7. This CDR3 region has 13 residues. Germline-derived CDR1 and CDR2 are GTSNPN and SVGIG (reference sequence). This chain's CDR3 is CAWRLQGRPEAFF. CDR3 DNA: TGTGCCTGGAGACTACAGGGGCGGCCTGAAGCTTTCTTT.

The rearrangement uses TRBV5-1 and TRBJ1-2; 7 bases are shared with TRBD1. V gave up 0 bases and J gave up 3 bases; unmatched junction bases: 5. From germline, CDR1 is SGHRS and CDR2 YFSETQ. This CDR3 is 15 amino acids long. The DNA of the CDR3 is TGCGCCAGCAGCTTGGGGGAACAGGGGTACTATGGCTACACCTTC. This gives the protein CASSLGEQGYYGYTF. The complete variable domain, with remaining parts taken from reference TRBV5-1 and TRBJ1-2, reads KAGVTQTPRYLIKTRGQQVTLSCSPISGHRSVSWYQQTPGQGLQFLFEYFSETQRNKGNFPGRFSGRQFSNSRSEMNVSTLELGDSALYLCASSLGEQGYYGYTFGSGTRLTVV.